These T cell receptor beta chains were read from a single sample in a study of cytomegalovirus exposure and HLA in healthy donors. Sequenced by immunoSEQ multiplex PCR; TCRdb stores in-frame clones only, minus some. This table has more than 110,000 clones, approximately 80% appearing once. Sequenced: PBMCs. These receptors originate from a male donor in good health and CMV-seronegative. Each CDR3 is given with its conserved first and last residue. D genes are given only for firm matches. Where a row states a size, it is once, few, many or the class of an expanded clone; other rows omit it.

. TRBJ2-1 TRBV10-2 . TGCGCCAGCCGACACGCGAGCTCCTACAATGAGCAGTTCTTC CASRHASSYNEQFF
. TRBJ1-1 TRBV6-5 . TGTGCCAGCAGACGGTCCCCATCGAACACTGAAGCTTTCTTT CASRRSPSNTEAFF
. TRBJ1-1 TRBV14 . TGTGCCAGCAGCCTCCAGGGGAACACTGAAGCTTTCTTT CASSLQGNTEAFF
TRBD2 TRBJ2-7 TRBV4-1 once TGCGCCAGCAGCCAAGATAGGGCGGGAGTAATCTACGAGCAGTACTTC CASSQDRAGVIYEQYF
TRBD1 TRBJ1-2 TRBV5-6 once TGTGCCAGCAGCGACCGGGACAGATTATACTATGGCTACACCTTC CASSDRDRLYYGYTF
. TRBJ2-5 TRBV18 once TGTGCCAGCTCCCCCACAGGTCCCCAAGAGACCCAGTACTTC CASSPTGPQETQYF
TRBD1 TRBJ2-7 TRBV5-1 . TGCGCCAGCGGGACAGCTAGCTACGAGCAGTACTTC CASGTASYEQYF
. TRBJ2-1 TRBV25-1 . TGTGCCAGCTCACGGGACTCGTACAATGAGCAGTTCTTC CASSRDSYNEQFF
TRBD1 TRBJ1-2 TRBV30 . TGTGCCTGGAGCGGACAGGCTTATGGCTACACCTTC CAWSGQAYGYTF
TRBD2 TRBJ2-7 TRBV6-6 few TGTGCCACTAAAGGAGCGGGACGGGACGAGCAGTACTTC CATKGAGRDEQYF
TRBD1 TRBJ2-5 TRBV5-1 . TGCGCCAGCAGCTTAGGGACAGGGGGTCAAGAGACCCAGTACTTC CASSLGTGGQETQYF
. TRBJ2-7 TRBV6-5 . TGTGCCAGCAGTTCTGGTAGCTTAAGCTACGAGCAGTACTTC CASSSGSLSYEQYF
TRBD1 TRBJ1-1 TRBV4-3 . TGCGCCAGCAGCCTCCGGGACAGGGGCAACACTGAAGCTTTCTTT CASSLRDRGNTEAFF
. TRBJ1-2 TRBV9 few TGTGCCAGCAGCTCGTCCCTTGGGCGCAGGCTTATATATGGCTACACCTTC CASSSSLGRRLIYGYTF
TRBD1 TRBJ2-7 TRBV13 . TGTGCCAGCAGCCCGACAGGGGGGACCTACGAGCAGTACTTC CASSPTGGTYEQYF
TRBD1 TRBJ1-3 TRBV18 . TGTGCCAGCTCACTTACGGGACAGGGTGCCCGCGGATATTTT CASSLTGQGARGYF
TRBD1 TRBJ1-5 TRBV6-5 . TGTGCCACCGGACAGGGGGTGCAGCAGCCCCAGCATTTT CATGQGVQQPQHF
. TRBJ1-1 TRBV6-1 . TGTGCCACTGGAAGTACAGGGTTTAAGGCTGAAGCTTTCTTT CATGSTGFKAEAFF
. TRBJ2-5 TRBV30 . TGTGCCTGGAGTCCAGGCGGGAAACAAGAGACCCAGTACTTC CAWSPGGKQETQYF
. TRBJ1-1 TRBV5-1 . TGCGCCAGCAGCTTGGAGCGACCGAACACTGAAGCTTTCTTT CASSLERPNTEAFF
. TRBJ2-1 TRBV10-1 . TGCGCCAGCAGTGACCCACAGGGTAAAGGTAACAATGAGCAGTTCTTC CASSDPQGKGNNEQFF
TRBD2 TRBJ2-5 TRBV30 . TGTGCCTGGAGTAAAGGACTAGCGGGCCTACAAGAGACCCAGTACTTC CAWSKGLAGLQETQYF
. TRBJ2-2 TRBV5-1 . TGCGCCAGCAGCCTGGACTATCCCGGGGAGCTGTTTTTT CASSLDYPGELFF
. TRBJ2-7 TRBV5-1 . TGCGCCAGCAGCTTACAGGAATTCTACGAGCAGTACTTC CASSLQEFYEQYF
TRBD2 TRBJ2-3 TRBV2 once TGTGCCAGCAATACCGGGACTAGCGGGAGAGGGGCTTGGGATACGCAGTATTTT CASNTGTSGRGAWDTQYF
TRBD2 TRBJ2-7 TRBV5-5 . TGTGCCAGCAGCTTGGGGGCAAGCGGGGGTTTTGCCGAGCAGTACTTC CASSLGASGGFAEQYF
TRBD2 TRBJ2-7 TRBV15 . TGTGCCACCAGCAGAGACTTAGCGGGAGAGGGGCAGTACTTC CATSRDLAGEGQYF
. TRBJ2-4 TRBV5-1 . TGCGCCAGCAGCCAGAAAATTCCAGGAATGCTTTCCATTCAGTACTTC CASSQKIPGMLSIQYF
TRBD1 TRBJ2-1 TRBV14 . TGTGCCAGCAGCCAAGTACCCCGGGACAGGGGAAATGAGCAGTTCTTC CASSQVPRDRGNEQFF
. TRBJ1-2 TRBV6-1 few TGTGCCAGCAGTGAAGGGCGGGGCGCTTCCCAATCGGATGGCTACACCTTC CASSEGRGASQSDGYTF
TRBD2 TRBJ2-3 TRBV5-4 . TGTGCCAGCCCTTTACCCCAACGCGGGAGAGGAGATACGCAGTATTTT CASPLPQRGRGDTQYF
. TRBJ2-3 TRBV9 . TGTGCCAGCAGCGTAGGGACTTCCCATAGCACAGATACGCAGTATTTT CASSVGTSHSTDTQYF
TRBD1 TRBJ1-5 TRBV15 . TGTGCCACCAGCAGAGATGGAACCTTTTCGACAGGGATGAGCAATCAGCCCCAGCATTTT CATSRDGTFSTGMSNQPQHF
TRBD1 TRBJ1-2 TRBV7-9 . TGTGCCAGCAGCTTAGCGACAGGGCAAGGCTACACCTTC CASSLATGQGYTF
. TRBJ1-3 TRBV4-3 . TGCGCCAGCAGCCAAGCGGTGTTCTCTGGAAACACCATATATTTT CASSQAVFSGNTIYF
. TRBJ2-1 TRBV5-6 . TGTGCCAGCAGCTTGGTGGGGGCCCTCAATGAGCAGTTCTTC CASSLVGALNEQFF
TRBD1 TRBJ2-7 TRBV7-3 . TGTGCCAGCAGCCCGGGACAGGGGGACGAGCAGTACTTC CASSPGQGDEQYF
. TRBJ2-3 TRBV5-6 . TGTGCCAGCAGCTTGGAAAGCGGTATCACAGATACGCAGTATTTT CASSLESGITDTQYF
TRBD2 TRBJ2-3 TRBV27 . TGTGCCAGCAGTTTAAGGGCGGGGGGGCCGGGAGATACGCAGTATTTT CASSLRAGGPGDTQYF
TRBD2 TRBJ2-3 TRBV15 . TGTGCCACCAGCAGACGGGAGGTGGGCACAGATACGCAGTATTTT CATSRREVGTDTQYF
. TRBJ2-3 TRBV5-1 . TGCGCCAGCGGCTTGCAGGGCACAGATACGCAGTATTTT CASGLQGTDTQYF
. TRBJ2-5 TRBV2 once TGTGCCAGCAGTGAAACTAGCAACCAGTACTTC CASSETSNQYF
TRBD2 TRBJ2-1 TRBV7-9 few TGTGCCAGCAGCTTCGGACTAGCGGGGGGCAATGAGCAGTTCTTC CASSFGLAGGNEQFF
. TRBJ2-3 TRBV7-9 . TGTGCCAGCAGCTTAGGGACTTTTGGTCCCACAGATACGCAGTATTTT CASSLGTFGPTDTQYF
TRBD1 TRBJ1-2 TRBV7-9 . TGTGCCAGCAGCTTCGGACAGGGGGCTAACTATGGCTACACCTTC CASSFGQGANYGYTF
TRBD1 TRBJ2-3 TRBV11-2 . TGTGCCAGCAGCTTAGGGGTTAGGGGGCGCCGCACAGATACGCAGTATTTT CASSLGVRGRRTDTQYF
. TRBJ1-6 TRBV7-3 few TGTGCCAGCAGCTTGGGACATACTAATTCACCCCTCCACTTT CASSLGHTNSPLHF
TRBD1 TRBJ1-1 TRBV2 . TGTGCCACCAGGGGGAGGAACACTGAAGCTTTCTTT CATRGRNTEAFF
. TRBJ1-2 TRBV6-5 . TGTGCCAGCACCTACCGGGGGTATGGCTACACCTTC CASTYRGYGYTF
TRBD1 TRBJ1-5 TRBV4-1 . TGCGCCAGCAGCCAAGAAAGGGGGACAGGCCGACCTCAGCATTTT CASSQERGTGRPQHF
. TRBJ1-1 TRBV7-8 few TGTGCCAGCAGCTTAAAATCAAGGACAGAAGTGAACACTGAAGCTTTCTTT CASSLKSRTEVNTEAFF
. TRBJ1-2 TRBV6-1 . TGTGCCAGCAGTGACACCCTTACAGGGGGCTACACCTTC CASSDTLTGGYTF
TRBD1 TRBJ2-7 TRBV10-3 . TGTGCCATCAGTGAGTTGGCAGGGGGTGGAGAGCAGTACTTC CAISELAGGGEQYF
TRBD2 TRBJ2-7 TRBV18 . TGTGCCAGCTCACCAACTAGCGGGTCCTACGAGCAGTACTTC CASSPTSGSYEQYF
. TRBJ2-3 TRBV18 . TGTGCCAGCTCACCATCCTCAGGGATTGATACGCAGTATTTT CASSPSSGIDTQYF